Below, one T cell receptor (beta chain) is given with its context. The entry originates in a study of shared clonotypes between healthy human individuals. For the study at large: Donors, aged 18 to 49, were a couple of women and a few men. Every donor yielded three CD4 naive, three CD4 memory, two CD8 naive and one CD8 memory plate.

Sequencing used immunoSEQ multiplex PCR; TCRdb keeps in-frame clones, though not all of them. The sample includes a few hundred thousand clones, under 80% of them seen just once. Germline assignment: CDR1 LNHDA and CDR2 SQIVND (reference sequence). This CDR3 is built from 14 residues. Trimming stripped 4 bases from V and 7 bases from J, with 16 bases between. The clonotype originates from a man aged 25-45 years in good health. The chain employs TRBV19 and TRBJ1-2, with D perhaps TRBD1 (6 bases). The sample comprised memory CD4+ T cells sorted from blood. Subset reported: CD45RA-negative fraction. The CDR3, as DNA: TGTGCCAGTAGTACCCCTTCCAGGGGTGGTGGCTACACCTTC. Amino acid sequence: CASSTPSRGGGYTF.